The 18 T cell receptor beta chains given below trace back to one sample, sequenced in a study of cytomegalovirus exposure and HLA in healthy donors. PCR used 60 Vbeta primers and 13 Jbeta primers. Produced via immunoSEQ multiplex PCR; TCRdb's table is partial and in-frame only. The sample carries some 140,000 clones, over 70% recorded once. The source material was PBMCs. The receptor set was obtained from a man in his late teens or twenties in good health and CMV-seronegative.

The chain joins TRBV9 to TRBJ1-6; D remains ambiguous. Trimming took 0 bases from V and 6 from J, leaving 7 bases between them. CDR3 length equals 14 residues. The germline CDR1 and CDR2 sequences are SGDLS and YYNGEE. The CDR3 bases are TGTGCCAGCAGCGTAGGGCTTCTTAATTCACCCCTCCACTTT. Translation gives CASSVGLLNSPLHF.

The chain carries TRBV9 and TRBJ1-5; 7 positions agree with TRBD1. From germline, CDR1 is SGDLS and CDR2 YYNGEE. CDR3 length equals 15 residues. Trimming took 4 bases from V and 6 from J; bases not matched to a gene: 10. The CDR3 sequence: CASSPGDSSGQPQHF. CDR3 sequence (DNA): TGTGCCAGCAGCCCCGGGGACAGCTCGGGTCAGCCCCAGCATTTT.

This clone has just a few counts. The chain employs TRBV2 and TRBJ2-5; TRBD1 might be the D (6 bases). Near its end, the DNA agrees better with TRBJ2-7, so the J call may be wrong. CDR3 size: 15 residues. The V gene's germline CDR1 is SNHLY and CDR2 FYNNEI. CDR3: CASRPITGNSYEQYF. The CDR3, as DNA: TGTGCCAGCAGACCCATTACAGGGAACTCCTACGAGCAGTACTTC.

The chain employs TRBV5-1 and TRBJ1-6; D uncertain. Trimming left V 2 bases short and J 3 bases short, with 12 bases between. The germline V gene encodes CDR1 SGHRS and CDR2 YFSETQ. The CDR3 length is 16 residues. CDR3 sequence reads: CASSFVELLYNSPLHF. CDR3 sequence (DNA): TGCGCCAGCAGCTTCGTAGAGTTGCTCTATAATTCACCCCTCCACTTT.

This clone was found once. The chain is built from TRBV15 and TRBJ2-1; 13 nucleotides match TRBD2. V shed 7 bases and J 4 bases; nucleotides not matched to a gene: 16. The CDR3 length is 19 residues. Germline loops: CDR1 LNHNV, CDR2 YYDKDF (reference sequence). CDR3 DNA: TGTGCCACCAAGTTCTCCCCACTAGCGGGGGGGTGGGGGTACAATGAGCAGTTCTTC. Translation: CATKFSPLAGGWGYNEQFF.

This clone has just a few counts. The chain has TRBV7-9 and TRBJ1-5; tentative D call: TRBD1 (6 bases). Germline V CDR1 and CDR2: SEHNR, FQNEAQ (reference sequence). The CDR3 spans 17 residues. V lost 5 bases and J lost 4, with 21 bases in between. CDR3 sequence: CASSHSPGGAGNQPQHF. The CDR3 DNA follows: TGTGCCAGCAGCCACTCTCCGGGGGGGGCTGGAAATCAGCCCCAGCATTTT. Looking up the rest from reference TRBV7-9 and TRBJ1-5 gives the full variable domain: DTGVSQNPRHKITKRGQNVTFRCDPISEHNRLYWYRQTLGQGPEFLTYFQNEAQLEKSRLLSDRFSAERPKGSFSTLEIQRTEQGDSAMYLCASSHSPGGAGNQPQHFGDGTRLSIL.

V is TRBV4-3 and J is TRBJ2-2; tentatively, D is TRBD1 (5 bases). Germline CDR1 is LGHNA and CDR2 is YSLEER. CDR3 length equals 17 residues. V was pared by 2 bases and J by 5 bases, with 18 bases between. This CDR3 reads CASSQTIGNRPTGELFF. CDR3 sequence (DNA): TGCGCCAGCAGCCAAACCATCGGAAACAGGCCGACCGGGGAGCTGTTTTTT.

This rearrangement joins TRBV25-1 to TRBJ2-7; D is undetermined. Germline loops: CDR1 MGHDK, CDR2 SYGVNS. The CDR3 consists of 11 residues. Trimming took 3 bases from V and 5 from J, leaving 5 bases between them. The CDR3 region is CASSERNEQYF. The CDR3 coding sequence is TGTGCCAGCAGTGAGAGGAACGAGCAGTACTTC.

The V gene is TRBV9, the J gene TRBJ1-1; 9 bases fit TRBD1. The CDR3 sequence is 15 residues long. Germline CDR1 reads SGDLS; CDR2 reads YYNGEE. After removal of 3 bases from V and 7 bases from J, the junction contained 10 bases not matched to a gene. CDR3 in amino acids: CASSAPGQGLHEAFF. The CDR3 coding sequence is TGTGCCAGCAGCGCTCCGGGACAGGGACTACATGAAGCTTTCTTT.

V is TRBV30 and J is TRBJ2-2; tentative D call: TRBD1 (6 bases). The CDR3 loop spans 15 amino acids. Germline V gene data show CDR1 as GTSNPN and CDR2 as SVGIG (reference sequence). V was pared by 3 bases and J by 4 bases, with 15 bases between. The CDR3 protein is CAWSKGVQRTGELFF. The CDR3 bases are TGTGCCTGGAGCAAGGGGGTGCAGCGCACCGGGGAGCTGTTTTTT.

CDR3 in DNA: TGTGCCAGTAGTATTGGGCAGGGGGCCTCGGATGAGCAGTTCTTC. As protein: CASSIGQGASDEQFF. The chain recombines TRBV19 with TRBJ2-1; TRBD1 agrees at 8 bases. The CDR3 is 15 residues long. Unmatched junction bases numbered 9, after V lost 3 bases and J lost 8 bases. Germline CDR1 reads LNHDA; CDR2 reads SQIVND (reference sequence).

CDR3 DNA: TGTGCCAGTAATAACAGGGGTGACACCGGGGAGCTGTTTTTT. It codes for CASNNRGDTGELFF. The rearrangement joins TRBV19 to TRBJ2-2; 7 bases agree with TRBD1. Looked up from germline, CDR1 is LNHDA and CDR2 is SQIVND (reference sequence). J gave up 3 bases and V 7 bases, and 5 bases lay outside the gene matches. CDR3 length: 14 residues.

The chain uses TRBV4-1 and TRBJ1-2, with D tentatively TRBD1 (5 bases). Trimming shortened V by 3 bases and J by 5 bases, and 10 bases separated the two germline ends. The CDR3 has 13 residues. Looked up from germline, CDR1 is MGHRA and CDR2 is YSYEKL. The CDR3 DNA is TGCGCCAGCAGCCAGCGGCAGGGTTATGGCTACACCTTC. Translation gives CASSQRQGYGYTF.

This rearrangement joins TRBV19 to TRBJ2-1; D is uncertain. The CDR3 length is 11 residues. The germline V gene has CDR1 LNHDA and CDR2 SQIVND (reference sequence). Deletions cut 11 bases from V and 6 bases from J, with 11 bases between. The CDR3: CASELGNEQFF. CDR3 sequence (DNA): TGTGCCTCCGAGCTCGGCAATGAGCAGTTCTTC.

The chain joins TRBV5-6 to TRBJ2-5; 10 nucleotides match TRBD1. CDR1 is SGHDT and CDR2 is YYEEEE in the germline V gene. CDR3 length: 15 amino acids. The junction had 7 bases not matched to a gene; V was cut back by 3 bases and J by 5 bases. CDR3 sequence (DNA): TGTGCCAGCAGCTCGAGACAGGGGGCTCGGGAGACCCAGTACTTC. This translates into CASSSRQGARETQYF.

The table lists this clone with a few counts. The J gene is TRBJ1-2, the V gene TRBV5-6; D is undetermined. Per the germline V gene, CDR1 is SGHDT and CDR2 is YYEEEE. The CDR3 consists of 14 residues. V gave up 4 bases and J gave up 7 bases, with 17 bases separating them. The CDR3 region is CASSPRVLLGGYTF. DNA for the CDR3: TGTGCCAGCAGCCCACGAGTACTATTGGGTGGCTACACCTTC.

The rearrangement uses TRBV19 and TRBJ1-5; 9 nucleotides agree with TRBD1. From germline, CDR1 is LNHDA and CDR2 SQIVND (reference sequence). V was clipped by 6 bases and J by 6 bases; unmatched bases: 9. This CDR3 contains 15 residues. The CDR3 DNA follows: TGTGCCAGTAGCAACAGGGGGCTCGGGAGTCAGCCCCAGCATTTT. Translated, it gives CASSNRGLGSQPQHF.

V and J are TRBV11-3 and TRBJ2-7, with 7 bases matching TRBD1. The germline V gene encodes CDR1 SGHNT and CDR2 YENEEA. The V gene end was trimmed by 4 bases and the J gene end by 5 bases; junction bases not matched to a gene: 2. The CDR3 has 12 amino acids. CDR3 loop: CASSSTGDEQYF. The CDR3 coding sequence is TGTGCCAGCAGCTCAACAGGGGACGAGCAGTACTTC.